One and the same sample provided the 10 T cell receptor beta chains below, sequenced in a study of early T cells in non-severe SARS-CoV-2 infection. Via MiXCR, TCRdb re-called the 5' RACE reads, giving one row per CDR3 protein. Of 98,000 or so distinct CDR3 sequences in the sample, approximately 11% were seen once. The sequencing input was whole blood. These receptors were obtained from an adult who was a healthcare worker with PCR-confirmed SARS-CoV-2 infection or an uninfected control (not recorded which).

This clonotype showed up many times. This chain's CDR3 is CSGGPRSNEQFF. CDR3 DNA: TGCAGCGGGGGACCGAGATCCAATGAGCAGTTCTTC. The chain combines TRBV29-1 with TRBJ2-1; D tentatively reads TRBD1 or TRBD2 (5 bases each). The V and J ends lost 7 bases and 6 bases respectively, with 13 bases between them. The CDR3 totals 12 residues. Per germline, CDR1 SQVTM and CDR2 ANQGSEA.

The rearrangement links TRBV4-1 to TRBJ2-7, with a possible D match to TRBD1 (7 bases). This CDR3 has 16 amino acids. Germline V gene data show CDR1 as MGHRA and CDR2 as YSYEKL. Trimming left V 0 bases short and J 5 bases short, with 17 bases between. CDR3 nucleotides: TGCGCCAGCAGCCAAGAGGAGGGGGCCCCAAGGGACGAGCAGTACTTC. Protein: CASSQEEGAPRDEQYF.

This clonotype was counted a few times. The V and J genes are TRBV7-2 and TRBJ1-1, with 12 bases fitting TRBD1. In germline, CDR1 is SGHTA, CDR2 FQGNSA. This CDR3 contains 14 residues. Trimming at V came to 3 bases and at J to 7 bases, leaving 3 bases not matched to a gene. The CDR3: CASSFGTGGNEAFF. The CDR3 region has the DNA TGTGCCAGCAGCTTTGGGACAGGGGGCAATGAAGCTTTCTTT.

This clonotype occurred many times. CDR3 nucleotides: TGCAGCGTTGAAGACCCCGGGGGCGGAATGAACACTGAAGCTTTCTTT. This translates into CSVEDPGGGMNTEAFF. The V gene is TRBV29-1, the J gene TRBJ1-1, with D possibly matching TRBD1 (6 bases). Trimming took off 0 bases at V and 0 bases at J, with 14 bases between the two ends. The CDR3 is 16 amino acids. Germline V gene sequence: CDR1 SQVTM, CDR2 ANQGSEA.

This clonotype was found many times. This rearrangement joins TRBV6-1 to TRBJ1-4, with D perhaps matching TRBD1 (5 bases). The germline CDR1 and CDR2 sequences are MNHNS and SASEGT. V was clipped by 3 bases and J by 5 bases, with 13 bases between them. CDR3 size: 15 residues. CDR3 bases: TGTGCCAGCAGTGACTCGGCCAGGGCAAATGAAAAACTGTTTTTT. Translation: CASSDSARANEKLFF.

In this sample, this clonotype turned up many times. The chain employs TRBV3-1 and TRBJ1-1; D not resolved. The V gene's germline CDR1 is LGHDT and CDR2 YNNKEL (reference sequence). Trimming shortened V by 0 bases and J by 4 bases, and 6 bases separated the two germline ends. The CDR3 sequence is 13 residues long. The chain's CDR3 is CASSQEGFTEAFF. In DNA, the CDR3 is TGTGCCAGCAGCCAAGAGGGGTTCACTGAAGCTTTCTTT. Complete variable domain (other parts from reference TRBV3-1 and TRBJ1-1): DTAVSQTPKYLVTQMGNDKSIKCEQNLGHDTMYWYKQDSKKFLKIMFSYNNKELIINETVPNRFSPKSPDKAHLNLHINSLELGDSAVYFCASSQEGFTEAFFGQGTRLTVV.

The rearrangement joins TRBV5-1 to TRBJ1-3; 9 nucleotides align to TRBD1. Germline V gives CDR1 SGHRS, CDR2 YFSETQ. CDR3 size: 18 residues. V shed 0 bases and J 2 bases; nucleotides not matched to a gene: 9. CDR3 amino acids: CASSLETGGVYTGNTIYF. In DNA, the CDR3 is TGCGCCAGCAGCTTGGAAACAGGGGGCGTGTATACTGGAAACACCATATATTTT.

This chain connects TRBV11-2 to TRBJ2-5; D is unresolved. With 5 bases removed from V and 3 bases from J, the gap between germline ends came to 19 bases. The CDR3 loop spans 16 amino acids. Germline lookup yields CDR1 SGHAT and CDR2 FQNNGV. The CDR3: CASSPSFGPGEETQYF. The CDR3, as DNA: TGTGCCAGCAGCCCCTCCTTTGGACCCGGAGAAGAGACCCAGTACTTC.

In this sample, this clonotype turned up many times. The V gene is TRBV7-9, the J gene TRBJ2-5; no firm D call. Germline CDR1 SEHNR, CDR2 FQNEAQ (reference sequence). With 2 bases removed from V and 1 base from J, the gap between germline ends came to 11 bases. This CDR3 has 15 residues. The CDR3 sequence: CASSLRLGSQETQYF. The CDR3, as DNA: TGTGCCAGCAGCTTAAGGCTGGGCAGCCAAGAGACCCAGTACTTC.

The table lists this clonotype with a few counts. V usage is TRBV12-3 or TRBV12-4 and J usage is TRBJ2-7; D is unresolved. The CDR3 sequence is 13 residues long. Trimming pared 1 base from V and 6 bases from J, leaving 10 bases between. The CDR3 loop reads CASSLEFWVEQYF. For the CDR3, the DNA is TGTGCCAGCAGTTTAGAGTTCTGGGTCGAGCAGTACTTC.